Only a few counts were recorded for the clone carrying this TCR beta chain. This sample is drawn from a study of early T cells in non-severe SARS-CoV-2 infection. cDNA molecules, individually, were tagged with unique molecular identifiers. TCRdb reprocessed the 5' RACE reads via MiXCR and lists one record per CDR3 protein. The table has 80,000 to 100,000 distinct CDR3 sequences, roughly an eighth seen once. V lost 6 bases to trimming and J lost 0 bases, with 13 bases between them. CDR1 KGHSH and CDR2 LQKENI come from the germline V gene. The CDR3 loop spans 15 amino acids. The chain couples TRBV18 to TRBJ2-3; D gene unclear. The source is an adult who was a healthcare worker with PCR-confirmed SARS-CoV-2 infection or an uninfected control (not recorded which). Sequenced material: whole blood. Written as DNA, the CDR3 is TGTGCCAGCTCCCAATCCGGGCCCAGCACAGATACGCAGTATTTT. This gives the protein CASSQSGPSTDTQYF.